This is a list of T cell receptor beta chains from one sample in a study of cytomegalovirus exposure and HLA in healthy donors. TCRdb's table, derived via immunoSEQ multiplex PCR, lists solely in-frame clones and lacks some. Of over 80,000 clones in the sample, approximately 73% were seen once. Sample: PBMCs. The receptors shown here come from a man aged 35-49 years in good health and CMV-seronegative. The CDR3 runs from the conserved cysteine through the conserved F or W. The D gene is left open where the match is weak. The size entry is marked missing in some rows and otherwise reads once, few, many or a size class.

TRBD1 | TRBJ2-7 | TRBV14 | NA | TGTGCCAGCAGCCAAGGGCGGACAGGGGGTGGCGGCGAGCAGTACTTC | CASSQGRTGGGGEQYF
TRBD1 | TRBJ2-2 | TRBV2 | NA | TGTGCCAGCAGTGGGACAGGTTTTTACACCGGGGAGCTGTTTTTT | CASSGTGFYTGELFF
NA | TRBJ2-3 | TRBV4-2 | NA | TGTGCCAGCAGCCAAGAGTCCTCGCAGTATTTT | CASSQESSQYF
NA | TRBJ2-5 | TRBV6-6 | once | TGTGCCAGCAGGACGGACATCCAAGAGACCCAGTACTTC | CASRTDIQETQYF
NA | TRBJ2-7 | TRBV6-5 | NA | TGTGCCAGCAGTTACTACGGCGGCTCCTACGAGCAGTACTTC | CASSYYGGSYEQYF
NA | TRBJ2-1 | TRBV15 | few | TGTGCCACCAGCTTTCCCCGGGTCCTCAATGAGCAGTTCTTC | CATSFPRVLNEQFF
NA | TRBJ2-1 | TRBV29-1 | NA | TGCAGCTTTGAAAGAGGCAGCGGGCAGTTCTTC | CSFERGSGQFF
TRBD1 | TRBJ1-2 | TRBV19 | NA | TGTGCCAGTAGGGCCGGGACAGGGCGCCACTATGGCTACACCTTC | CASRAGTGRHYGYTF
NA | TRBJ1-2 | TRBV7-2 | NA | TGTGCCAGCAGCCCGCCTGGGGCAAGGAATGGCTACACCTTC | CASSPPGARNGYTF
NA | TRBJ2-1 | TRBV15 | NA | TGTGCCACCAGCCCAGAGGGGGGAGGGGACTATAATGATGAGCAGTTCTTC | CATSPEGGGDYNDEQFF
NA | TRBJ2-6 | TRBV7-9 | NA | TGTGCCAGCAGCCCCTCGGCTGGGGCCAACGTCCTGACTTTC | CASSPSAGANVLTF
TRBD1 | TRBJ1-2 | TRBV5-1 | few | TGCGCCAGCAGCCCGACAGGGGACTATGGCTACACCTTC | CASSPTGDYGYTF
TRBD2 | TRBJ2-1 | TRBV29-1 | NA | TGCAGCACCAGAGCCCGGACTAGGGCCTACAATGAGCAGTTCTTC | CSTRARTRAYNEQFF
NA | TRBJ1-1 | TRBV5-4 | NA | TGTGCCAGCACCAAGACAGCGAACACTGAAGCTTTCTTT | CASTKTANTEAFF
TRBD2 | TRBJ2-7 | TRBV19 | NA | TGTGCCAGTAGTAGCGGGGGGGCCGGCGAGCAGTACTTC | CASSSGGAGEQYF
TRBD1 | TRBJ2-5 | TRBV5-1 | NA | TGCGCCAGCAGCTTGGAGGGACAGGGAAAGACCCAGTACTTC | CASSLEGQGKTQYF
NA | TRBJ2-6 | TRBV28 | few | TGTGCCAGCAGTTCCTTCTCTGGGGCCAACGTCCTGACTTTC | CASSSFSGANVLTF
NA | TRBJ1-2 | TRBV11-2 | NA | TGTGCCAGCAGCTCGGGCCCCGGGGGGATGAGCTATGGCTACACCTTC | CASSSGPGGMSYGYTF
NA | TRBJ1-5 | TRBV10-1 | NA | TGCGCCAGCAGTGAAGGAAGTGGGGGGAATCAGCCCCAGCATTTT | CASSEGSGGNQPQHF
TRBD1 | TRBJ2-3 | TRBV2 | NA | TGTGCCAGCAGATCAGGGATAGGGGGCGTCGGCACAGATACGCAGTATTTT | CASRSGIGGVGTDTQYF
TRBD2 | TRBJ2-1 | TRBV2 | once | TGTGCCAGCAGCGCCGGGACTAGCAACGACAATGAGCAGTTCTTC | CASSAGTSNDNEQFF
NA | TRBJ2-5 | TRBV7-8 | NA | TGTGCCAGCATGGGGGCTGAGACCCAGTACTTC | CASMGAETQYF
NA | TRBJ2-7 | TRBV5-1 | once | TGCGCCAGCAGCTCGACCGCTGGGCGCCACGAGCAGTACTTC | CASSSTAGRHEQYF
NA | TRBJ2-5 | TRBV5-1 | NA | TGCGCCAGCAGCAAGGACATCTACCAAGAGACCCAGTACTTC | CASSKDIYQETQYF
TRBD1 | TRBJ2-7 | TRBV9 | once | TGTGCCAGCAGCGTAGGGGACAGCTCCTACGAGCAGTACTTC | CASSVGDSSYEQYF
NA | TRBJ2-3 | TRBV5-1 | NA | TGCGCCAGCAGCTTGGGACAGGCCACAGATACGCAGTATTTT | CASSLGQATDTQYF
TRBD1 | TRBJ2-1 | TRBV5-4 | NA | TGTGCCAGCAGCTTAAGGGACAGGGGAGCCAATGAGCAGTTCTTC | CASSLRDRGANEQFF
TRBD1 | TRBJ1-2 | TRBV25-1 | NA | TGTGCCAGCAGTGGAGACAGGGGGAATCTCTATGGCTACACCTTC | CASSGDRGNLYGYTF
TRBD1 | TRBJ2-5 | TRBV29-1 | NA | TGCAGCGTTGTGTACAGGGGTGAGACCCAGTACTTC | CSVVYRGETQYF
TRBD2 | TRBJ2-5 | TRBV6-5 | NA | TGTGCCAGCAGTTCTAGCGGGGGGGGTTTAGAGACCCAGTACTTC | CASSSSGGGLETQYF
NA | TRBJ2-2 | TRBV29-1 | NA | TGCAGCGTTGAACCTACAGCCACCGGGGAGCTGTTTTTT | CSVEPTATGELFF
TRBD1 | TRBJ2-4 | TRBV7-2 | NA | TGTGCCAGCAGCTTAACCGGACAGGGGGCTCAAAACATTCAGTACTTC | CASSLTGQGAQNIQYF
NA | TRBJ2-7 | TRBV6-5 | few | TGTGCCAGCAGTTCCCAGGGGGAGCAGTACTTC | CASSSQGEQYF
TRBD1 | TRBJ1-2 | TRBV29-1 | NA | TGCAGCGTCAAGAGGGACAGCGGCTCGGATGGCTACACCTTC | CSVKRDSGSDGYTF
TRBD1 | TRBJ1-1 | TRBV6-6 | NA | TGTGCCAGCGAGGGACAGGGGAACACTGAAGCTTTCTTT | CASEGQGNTEAFF
NA | TRBJ2-7 | TRBV6-1 | NA | TGTGCCAGCAGTGGGAGTACTAGCCCGGCTAGCTTGTACGAGCAGTACTTC | CASSGSTSPASLYEQYF
NA | TRBJ2-5 | TRBV7-8 | NA | TGTGCCAGCAGCCCTGACAGGACCCAAGAGACCCAGTACTTC | CASSPDRTQETQYF
NA | TRBJ2-3 | TRBV2 | few | TGTGCCAGCAGTAGGGGGGGGGACGGTCGGTATTTT | CASSRGGDGRYF
NA | TRBJ1-2 | TRBV27 | NA | TGTGCCAGCAGTTTTCGCGGGGCTGGTGGCTACACCTTC | CASSFRGAGGYTF
TRBD1 | TRBJ1-5 | TRBV7-9 | few | TGTGCCAGCAGCTTAGGGGACAGGGGAAACCAGCCCCAGCATTTT | CASSLGDRGNQPQHF